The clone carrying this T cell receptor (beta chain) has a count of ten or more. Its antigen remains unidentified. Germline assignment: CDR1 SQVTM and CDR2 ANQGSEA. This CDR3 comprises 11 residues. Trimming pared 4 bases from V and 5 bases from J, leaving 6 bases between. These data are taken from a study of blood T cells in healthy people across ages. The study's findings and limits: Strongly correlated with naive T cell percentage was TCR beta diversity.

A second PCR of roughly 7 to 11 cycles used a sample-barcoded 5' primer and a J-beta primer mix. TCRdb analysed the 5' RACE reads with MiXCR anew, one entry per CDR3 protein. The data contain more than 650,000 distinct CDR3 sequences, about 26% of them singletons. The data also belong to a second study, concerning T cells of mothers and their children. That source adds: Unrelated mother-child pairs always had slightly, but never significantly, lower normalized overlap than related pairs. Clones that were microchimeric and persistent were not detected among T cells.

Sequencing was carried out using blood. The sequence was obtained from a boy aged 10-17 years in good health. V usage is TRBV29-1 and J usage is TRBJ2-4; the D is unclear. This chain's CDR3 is CSVVEQNIQYF. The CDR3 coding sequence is TGCAGCGTTGTGGAGCAAAACATTCAGTACTTC.